This TCR beta chain was captured in a study of CD8+CD57+ T cells in acquired aplastic anemia (dated by TCRdb to 2016 to 2019). Study-level background: DNA extracted from sorted CD4+ and CD8+ cells had a mean of 3.2 ug, with a range of about 0.2 to 30 ug. CD8+CD57+ expansion was defined as frequency above the mean frequency observed in healthy subjects.

Beyond this particular receptor, the publication reports: Around 28 CD8+ CDR3 sequences were found to be shared between patients and controls, but these sequences appeared to be highly expressed in patients and within the immunodominant clones of the patients. CD8+ Simpson's diversity did not differ significantly between patients and healthy controls (P=0.060).

There are many counts of this clonotype. Its antigen target is currently unknown. One base away there is no much larger clone; base qualities are not given. Flow cytometry had shown CD8+CD57+ cell expansion in the patients selected for sequencing. Severe acquired aplastic anemia was diagnosed in all patients according to International Study of Aplastic Anemia and Agranulocytosis and Camitta criteria. Patients had received no therapy at the time of blood sampling. TCR repertoires of sorted CD4+ and CD8+ blood T cells from severe aplastic anemia patients and healthy subjects were deep-sequenced in the study. Patients were enrolled in the USA under clinicaltrials.gov protocols 00001620, 01623167, 00001397, 00071045, 00081523 and 00961064. Ficoll-Paque density gradient centrifugation was used to isolate peripheral blood mononuclear cells. Before DNA was extracted, CD4+ and CD8+ T cells were sorted using either FACS or magnetic beads.

TCR beta VDJ combination and CDR3 sequence profiling used genomic DNA as the template. TCR repertoire sequencing was run on an Illumina HiSeq 2000. Under the source paper's analysis protocol: TRBV/TRBJ rearrangement plots, CDR3 size and DJ length profiles, and Simpson's diversity index were used to evaluate the repertoires. Whichever DNA sequence was most abundant in the deep sequencing data was defined as the immunodominant clone. CDR3 amino acid sequences were screened for sharing across subjects and compared with published repertoires and the VDJdb database. TCRdb trimmed public reads at Q25 via fastp, called clones via MiXCR and kept in-frame beta chains. All rows with the same CDR3 protein become a single entry with the most common DNA and genes. V and J calls and clone size were set by TCRdb, not the authors. Recorded for this sample are around 220,000 distinct CDR3 sequences; about half of them occurred a single time. Around 20% of the sample belongs to the ten largest clones.

For CDR1 and CDR2, the germline V gene lists MGHRA and YSYEKL. V and J lose 6 bases and 4 bases, and a span of 10 bases separates them. Reading from cysteine to phenylalanine, the CDR3 counts 14 amino acids. The entry retains the CDR3 DNA only, 42 bases that are in frame from base 1. Sequenced: sorted CD4+, CD8+, or CD8+CD57+ T cells (not recorded which) from PBMCs. The chain is encoded by TRBV4-1 joined to TRBJ1-6; TRBD1 is a weak D gene call, 5 bases matching. The clonotype was recovered from a human donor with aplastic anemia. The nucleotide sequence is TGCGCCAGCAGTTCAGGGACTTATAATTCACCCCTCCACTTT. The resulting protein is CASSSGTYNSPLHF.